A selection of T cell receptor beta chains follows, all from one sample in a study of shared clonotypes between healthy human individuals. Some clones are missing from TCRdb's copy, which holds only in-frame ones; the method was immunoSEQ multiplex PCR. The sample records about 960,000 clones, roughly 72% being singletons. The sample was memory CD4+ T cells sorted from blood. The origin of the receptors is a man between 18 and 35 years old in good health. CDR3s include the opening cysteine and the closing phenylalanine or tryptophan. A D gene is named only where the DNA matches it firmly. Clone size appears in some rows only: once, few, many, or a class for an expanded clone.

clone size,D gene,V gene,J gene,CDR3 DNA,CDR3 protein
NA,NA,TRBV6-5,TRBJ2-7,TGTGCCAGCAGTTACGGAGAAACCTACGAGCAGTACTTC,CASSYGETYEQYF
few,NA,TRBV11-2,TRBJ2-1,TGTGCCAGCAGCTCAACCGGGACACCAACCCACAATGAGCAGTTCTTC,CASSSTGTPTHNEQFF
NA,TRBD1,TRBV5-1,TRBJ1-1,TGCGCCAGCAGGGACGGGACAGCCAACACTGAAGCTTTCTTT,CASRDGTANTEAFF
NA,TRBD2,TRBV10-3,TRBJ2-7,TGTGCCATCAGTGAGTCGACTGTGGCTAGCGGGGTGTCCTACGAGCAGTACTTC,CAISESTVASGVSYEQYF
once,NA,TRBV5-1,TRBJ1-6,TGCGCCAGCAGCTTGGCAAAAACCGGGATTTCGAATTCACCCCTCCACTTT,CASSLAKTGISNSPLHF
NA,NA,TRBV5-6,TRBJ1-2,TGTGCCAGCAGAGGCCCGGCCGATTATGGCTACACCTTC,CASRGPADYGYTF
once,NA,TRBV18,TRBJ2-1,TGTGCCAGCTCACCACCGACCAACAATGAGCAGTTCTTC,CASSPPTNNEQFF
NA,NA,TRBV7-9,TRBJ2-1,TGTGCCAGCAGCTACGGGTGGACTTACAATGAGCAGTTCTTC,CASSYGWTYNEQFF
NA,NA,TRBV6-4,TRBJ2-7,TGTGCCAGCAGAAAAACAAAACTCTACGAGCAGTACTTC,CASRKTKLYEQYF
few,NA,TRBV15,TRBJ1-1,TGTGCCACCAGCTCTCCCCAAATTGAAGCTTTCTTT,CATSSPQIEAFF
NA,TRBD2,TRBV7-2,TRBJ2-7,TGTGCCAGCAGCTTAGATAGCGGGGGGCTCGCCTACGAGCAGTACTTC,CASSLDSGGLAYEQYF
NA,NA,TRBV6-5,TRBJ1-6,TGTGCCAGCAGTGAAGGGCAGGGCAAGGACTTT,CASSEGQGKDF
NA,NA,TRBV7-2,TRBJ1-5,TGTGCCAGCAGCTTAATAGGGGCTAGCAATCAGCCCCAGCATTTT,CASSLIGASNQPQHF
NA,NA,TRBV2,TRBJ2-3,TGTGCCAGCAGTTCAATTAGGGGCACAGATACGCAGTATTTT,CASSSIRGTDTQYF
NA,NA,TRBV5-4,TRBJ2-2,TGTGCCAGCAGCTTATCTGGGAACACCGGGGAGCTGTTTTTT,CASSLSGNTGELFF
few,NA,TRBV5-4,TRBJ2-7,TGTGCCAGCAGCCACCCTTCGGGAGCTTCGTACGAGCAGTACTTC,CASSHPSGASYEQYF
once,NA,TRBV27,TRBJ2-1,TGTGCCAGCAGTACCCATACAGGGAATGAGCAGTTCTTC,CASSTHTGNEQFF
NA,TRBD1,TRBV30,TRBJ2-6,TGTGCCTGGAGCCCTGCAGGGGGCTCTGGGGCCAACGTCCTGACTTTC,CAWSPAGGSGANVLTF
NA,NA,TRBV19,TRBJ2-1,TGTGCCAGTAGTCCTCGGACGCGCACCTACAATGAGCAGTTCTTC,CASSPRTRTYNEQFF
once,NA,TRBV11-2,TRBJ2-3,TGTGCCAGCAGCCCACTAGCAGATACGCAGTATTTT,CASSPLADTQYF
NA,TRBD1,TRBV30,TRBJ1-1,TGTGCCTGTGCGGGACAGGGCCGCTATACTGAAGCTTTCTTT,CACAGQGRYTEAFF
NA,NA,TRBV7-9,TRBJ2-7,TGTGCCAGCAGCTCCCAAGCGGATTCCTACGAGCAGTACTTC,CASSSQADSYEQYF
NA,NA,TRBV18,TRBJ1-6,TGTGCCAGCTCACCATCGACCGCCTGGGGGTCACCCCTCCACTTT,CASSPSTAWGSPLHF
once,NA,TRBV27,TRBJ1-2,TGTGCCAGCGCCCCGAATGGCTACACCTTC,CASAPNGYTF
NA,NA,TRBV4-3,TRBJ2-2,TGCGCCAGCAGCCAAGATTGGGCCAGCAACACCGGGGAGCTGTTTTTT,CASSQDWASNTGELFF
NA,NA,TRBV11-2,TRBJ2-5,TGTGCCAGCAGTCCGGAGAAGATGACCCAGTACTTC,CASSPEKMTQYF
NA,TRBD1,TRBV9,TRBJ2-1,TGTGCCAGCAGCGTAGTAGGGACAGGAGGCAATGAGCAGTTCTTC,CASSVVGTGGNEQFF
NA,TRBD1,TRBV18,TRBJ1-3,TGTGCCAGCTCACCACCGGACAGGGGGCGAAACACCATATATTTT,CASSPPDRGRNTIYF
NA,NA,TRBV7-8,TRBJ2-7,TGTGCCAGCAGCATGGAGGGAGACCGACGCTACGAGCAGTACTTC,CASSMEGDRRYEQYF
NA,NA,TRBV19,TRBJ2-7,TGTGCCAGTAGTATAACAGGTTCCTACGAGCAGTACTTC,CASSITGSYEQYF
NA,NA,TRBV18,TRBJ1-5,TGTGCCAGCTCACGGGGCGGATACGATCAGCCCCAGCATTTT,CASSRGGYDQPQHF
NA,NA,TRBV29-1,TRBJ2-5,TGCAGCGTTCCCGCCGAGACCCAGTACTTC,CSVPAETQYF
NA,NA,TRBV6-1,TRBJ1-5,TGTGCCAGCGCCTCAGTCGGCAATCAGCCCCAGCATTTT,CASASVGNQPQHF
NA,NA,TRBV25-1,TRBJ2-7,TGTGCCAGCAGGACGACAGGCACCTACGAGCAGTACTTC,CASRTTGTYEQYF
NA,NA,TRBV7-2,TRBJ2-3,TGTGCCAGCAGCTCTTGGGGGAGCCTCGATACGCAGTATTTT,CASSSWGSLDTQYF
NA,NA,TRBV21-1,TRBJ1-5,TGTGCCAGCAGCAAGTCTGACAGGCCCTTCAATCAGCCCCAGCATTTT,CASSKSDRPFNQPQHF
NA,NA,TRBV19,TRBJ2-7,TGTGCCAGTAGTATAGGACATACCTACGAGCAGTACTTC,CASSIGHTYEQYF
NA,NA,TRBV5-8,TRBJ1-5,TGTGCGAGCACACCGTCGACGTATAGCAATCAGCCCCAGCATTTT,CASTPSTYSNQPQHF
NA,NA,TRBV19,TRBJ2-2,TGTGCCAGTAGTGTGTTACTCTCGGACACCGGGGAGCTGTTTTTT,CASSVLLSDTGELFF
NA,NA,TRBV7-2,TRBJ1-1,TGTGCCAGCAGCTTCGACAGGGAAGCTTTCTTT,CASSFDREAFF
NA,NA,TRBV19,TRBJ1-3,TGTGCCAGTAGTATAATGCCTGGAAACACCATATATTTT,CASSIMPGNTIYF
NA,TRBD1,TRBV19,TRBJ1-1,TGTGCCAGCTCCTCGCAGGGGACAGGGGGCTCATCGGCTTTCTTT,CASSSQGTGGSSAFF
NA,NA,TRBV30,TRBJ2-2,TGTGCCTGGAAGGTGACCGACGGGGCCGGGGAGCTGTTTTTT,CAWKVTDGAGELFF
NA,TRBD1,TRBV2,TRBJ1-5,TGTGCCAGCAGCCTAAACAGGGGGCAACAGCCCCAGCATTTT,CASSLNRGQQPQHF
few,TRBD1,TRBV7-9,TRBJ2-7,TGTGCCAGCAGCTCGACAGGACAGGGGATGTCCTACGAGCAGTACTTC,CASSSTGQGMSYEQYF
NA,TRBD1,TRBV30,TRBJ2-6,TGTGCCGTAAACAGGGGGCCTACCTCCTCTGGGGCCAACGTCCTGACTTTC,CAVNRGPTSSGANVLTF
NA,NA,TRBV19,TRBJ1-1,TGTGCCAGTAGTAAGGGGGGCGTTGGCACTGAAGCTTTCTTT,CASSKGGVGTEAFF
NA,NA,TRBV20-1,TRBJ2-5,TGCAGTGCTCAGGGGGAGACCCAGTACTTC,CSAQGETQYF